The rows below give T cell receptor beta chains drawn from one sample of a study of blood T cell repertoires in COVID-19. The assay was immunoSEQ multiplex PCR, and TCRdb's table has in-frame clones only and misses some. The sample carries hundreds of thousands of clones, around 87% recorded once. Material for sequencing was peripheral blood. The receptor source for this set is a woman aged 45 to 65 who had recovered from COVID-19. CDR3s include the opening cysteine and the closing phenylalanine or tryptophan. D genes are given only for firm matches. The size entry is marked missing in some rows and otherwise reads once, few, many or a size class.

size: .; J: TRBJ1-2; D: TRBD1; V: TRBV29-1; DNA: TGCAGCGTTTCGACAGGGGATCGAGGCTACACCTTC; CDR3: CSVSTGDRGYTF
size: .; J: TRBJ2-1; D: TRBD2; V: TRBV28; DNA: TGTGCCAGCAGTTTACCGGGGGGGAGGGATGAGCAGTTCTTC; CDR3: CASSLPGGRDEQFF
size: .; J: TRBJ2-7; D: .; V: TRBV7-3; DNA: TGTGCCAGCAGCGCGGGAACTCCTGACGAGCAGTACTTC; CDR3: CASSAGTPDEQYF
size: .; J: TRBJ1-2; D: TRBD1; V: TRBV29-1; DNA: TGCAGCTCCAAGACAGGGGCGTCCGGTGGCTACACCTTC; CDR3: CSSKTGASGGYTF
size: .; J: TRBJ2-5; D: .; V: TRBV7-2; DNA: TGTGCCAGCAGCCAGACGGGATTAGAGACCCAGTACTTC; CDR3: CASSQTGLETQYF
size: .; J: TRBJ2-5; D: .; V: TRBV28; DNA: TGTGCCAGCAGCCGCTCTGGGGGGACGAAGACCCAGTACTTC; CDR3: CASSRSGGTKTQYF
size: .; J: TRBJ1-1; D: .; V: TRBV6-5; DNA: TGTGCCAGCAGTTACTGGGGGGGGGTCGCTGAAGCTTTCTTT; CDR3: CASSYWGGVAEAFF
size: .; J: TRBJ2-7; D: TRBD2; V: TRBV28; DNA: TGTGCCAGCAGCTCGAGCGGGAGAGGCTACGAGCAGTACTTC; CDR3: CASSSSGRGYEQYF
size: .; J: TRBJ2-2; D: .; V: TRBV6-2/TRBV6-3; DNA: TGTGCCAGCAGTTACCTTTCCGGGACAGGGGAGCTGTTTTTT; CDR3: CASSYLSGTGELFF
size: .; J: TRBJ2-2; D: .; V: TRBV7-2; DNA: TGTGCCAGCAGCCCCCCCAGTGGCAGGGAGCTGTTTTTT; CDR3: CASSPPSGRELFF
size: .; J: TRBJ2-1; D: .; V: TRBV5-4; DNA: TGTGCCAGCAGCTTCAGGCCCAGGGTTGCCCACAATGAGCAGTTCTTC; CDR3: CASSFRPRVAHNEQFF
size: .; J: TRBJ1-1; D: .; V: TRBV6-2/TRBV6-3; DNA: TGTGCCAGCAGTTACCAAGACAGGGAAGCTTTCTTT; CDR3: CASSYQDREAFF
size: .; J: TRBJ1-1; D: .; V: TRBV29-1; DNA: TGCAGCGTTGAATCGGTCATGAACACTGAAGCTTTCTTT; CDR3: CSVESVMNTEAFF
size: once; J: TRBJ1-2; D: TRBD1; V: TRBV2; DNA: TGTGCCAGCAGTGTACAGGGGAACTATGGCTACACCTTC; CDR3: CASSVQGNYGYTF
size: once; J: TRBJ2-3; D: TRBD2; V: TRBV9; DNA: TGTGCCAGCAGCGCGGGACTAGGCACAGATACGCAGTATTTT; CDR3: CASSAGLGTDTQYF
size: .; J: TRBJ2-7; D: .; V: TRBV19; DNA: TGTGCCAGTAGTATAGACCCAGGCAGGTTCTACGAGCAGTACTTC; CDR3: CASSIDPGRFYEQYF
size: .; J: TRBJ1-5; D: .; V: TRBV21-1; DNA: TGTGCCAGCAGCAAAGGGGCGACTACTCCCAATCAGCCCCAGCATTTT; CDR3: CASSKGATTPNQPQHF
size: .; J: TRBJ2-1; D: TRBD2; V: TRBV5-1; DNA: TGCGCCAGCCAAGGAGGACTAGCGAACAATGAGCAGTTCTTC; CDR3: CASQGGLANNEQFF
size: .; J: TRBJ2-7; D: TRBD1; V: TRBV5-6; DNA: TGTGCCAGCAGCATTTCGACAGGGTTACTCTCCTACGAGCAGTACTTC; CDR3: CASSISTGLLSYEQYF
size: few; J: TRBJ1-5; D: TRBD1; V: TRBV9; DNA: TGTGCCAGCGGGACAGGCAATCAGCCCCAGCATTTT; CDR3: CASGTGNQPQHF
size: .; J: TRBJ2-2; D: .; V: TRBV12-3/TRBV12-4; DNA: TGTGCCAGCAGGGGCTTCGGGGAGCTGTTTTTT; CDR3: CASRGFGELFF
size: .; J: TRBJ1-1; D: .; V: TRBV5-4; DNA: TGTGCCAGCAGCTGGGGGCAGATCACTGAAGCTTTCTTT; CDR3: CASSWGQITEAFF
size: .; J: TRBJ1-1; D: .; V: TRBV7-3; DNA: TGTGCCAGCAGCTTAGACAGTTTCACTGAAGCTTTCTTT; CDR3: CASSLDSFTEAFF
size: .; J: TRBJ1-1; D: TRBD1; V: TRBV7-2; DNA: TGTGCCAGCAGCGCCAGGACAGGAAGAAATGAAGCTTTCTTT; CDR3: CASSARTGRNEAFF
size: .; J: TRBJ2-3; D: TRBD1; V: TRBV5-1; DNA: TGCGCCAGCAGCTCGGGGGGACAGGGAGATACGCAGTATTTT; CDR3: CASSSGGQGDTQYF
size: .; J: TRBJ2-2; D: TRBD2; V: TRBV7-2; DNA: TGTGCCAGCAGCTCCGGACTAGCGGGGGGCTCCTACACCGGGGAGCTGTTTTTT; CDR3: CASSSGLAGGSYTGELFF
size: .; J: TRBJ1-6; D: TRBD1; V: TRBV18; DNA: TGTGCCAGCTCACCTATCACAGGGGTAGATTCACCCCTCCACTTT; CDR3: CASSPITGVDSPLHF
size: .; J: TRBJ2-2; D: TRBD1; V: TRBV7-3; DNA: TGTGCCAGCAGCCGTGGACAGGGGGCACCGAACACCGGGGAGCTGTTTTTT; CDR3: CASSRGQGAPNTGELFF
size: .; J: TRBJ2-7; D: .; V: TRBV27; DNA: TGTGCCAGCAGTGTAACAGGGTGGCACGAGCAGTACTTC; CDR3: CASSVTGWHEQYF
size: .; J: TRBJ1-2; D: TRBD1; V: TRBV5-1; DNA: TGCGCCAGCAGCCTAGAGGGGGCGGAAGGCTACACCTTC; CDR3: CASSLEGAEGYTF
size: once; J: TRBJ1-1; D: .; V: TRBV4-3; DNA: TGCGCCAGCAGCCAAACCAGGGATAGCACTGAAGCTTTCTTT; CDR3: CASSQTRDSTEAFF
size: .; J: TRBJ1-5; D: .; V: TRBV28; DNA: TGTGCCAGCAGTCCCGGACAGATGAATCAGCCCCAGCATTTT; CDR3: CASSPGQMNQPQHF
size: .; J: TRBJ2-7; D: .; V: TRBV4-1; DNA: TGCGCCAGCAGCCAACCGGGGAGGACGGAACACTACGAGCAGTACTTC; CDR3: CASSQPGRTEHYEQYF
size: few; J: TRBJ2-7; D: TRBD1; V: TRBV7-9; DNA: TGTGCCAGCAGCCAGCCGGGACAGGGAACCTACGAGCAGTACTTC; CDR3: CASSQPGQGTYEQYF
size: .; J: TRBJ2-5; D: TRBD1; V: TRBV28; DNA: TGTGCCAGCAGTTTACTGGGACAGCAGGATTTTTTCCAAGAGACCCAGTACTTC; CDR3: CASSLLGQQDFFQETQYF
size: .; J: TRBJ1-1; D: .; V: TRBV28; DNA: TGTGCCAGCAGTTCGGTTTCAGGGGTTTTTACGGGCGCTGAAGCTTTCTTT; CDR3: CASSSVSGVFTGAEAFF
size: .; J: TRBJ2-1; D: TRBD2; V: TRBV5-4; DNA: TGTGCCAGCACCCGACGGGGCGGGAGTGAGCAGTTCTTC; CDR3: CASTRRGGSEQFF
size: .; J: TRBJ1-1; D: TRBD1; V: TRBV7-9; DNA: TGTGCCAGCAGCTTAGATACAGGGGCGAACACTGAAGCTTTCTTT; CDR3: CASSLDTGANTEAFF
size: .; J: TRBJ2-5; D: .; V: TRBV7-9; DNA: TGTGCCAGCAGCTATGGCAGGGGGGTCGAGACCCAGTACTTC; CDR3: CASSYGRGVETQYF
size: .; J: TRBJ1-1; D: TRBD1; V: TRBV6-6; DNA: TGTGCCAGCAGATTACAGGGGGGGGAAACTGAAGCTTTCTTT; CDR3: CASRLQGGETEAFF
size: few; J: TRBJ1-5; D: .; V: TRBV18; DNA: TGTGCCAGCTCACCCGGCGCGGGGGGCTCTGGGGGGCAGCCCCAGCATTTT; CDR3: CASSPGAGGSGGQPQHF